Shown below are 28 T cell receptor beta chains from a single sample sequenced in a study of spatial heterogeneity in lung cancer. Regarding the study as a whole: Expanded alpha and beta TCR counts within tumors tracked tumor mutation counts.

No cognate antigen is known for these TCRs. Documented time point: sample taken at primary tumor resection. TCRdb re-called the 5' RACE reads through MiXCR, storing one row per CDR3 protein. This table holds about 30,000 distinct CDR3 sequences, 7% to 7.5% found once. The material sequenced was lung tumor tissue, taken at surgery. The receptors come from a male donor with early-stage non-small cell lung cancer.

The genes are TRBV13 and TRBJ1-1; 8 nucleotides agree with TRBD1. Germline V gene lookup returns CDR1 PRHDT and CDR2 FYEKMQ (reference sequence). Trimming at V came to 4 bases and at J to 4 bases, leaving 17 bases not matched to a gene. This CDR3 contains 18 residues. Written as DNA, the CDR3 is TGTGCCAGCAGCTCCGGCCCTATATGGACAGGGATAACCACTGAAGCTTTCTTT. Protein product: CASSSGPIWTGITTEAFF.

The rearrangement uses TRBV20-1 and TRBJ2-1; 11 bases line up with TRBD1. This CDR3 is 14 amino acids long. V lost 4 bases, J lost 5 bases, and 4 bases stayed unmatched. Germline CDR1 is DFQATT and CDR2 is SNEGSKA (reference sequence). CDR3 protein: CSATDRGLNNEQFF. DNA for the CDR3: TGCAGTGCTACGGACAGGGGGCTGAACAATGAGCAGTTCTTC.

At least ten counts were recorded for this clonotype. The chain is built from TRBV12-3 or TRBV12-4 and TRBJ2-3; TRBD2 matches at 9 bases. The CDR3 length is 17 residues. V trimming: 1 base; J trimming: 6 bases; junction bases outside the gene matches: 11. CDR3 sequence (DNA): TGTGCCAGCAGTTTAGGAGCGGGAGGACCGTCCTCGGATACGCAGTATTTT. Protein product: CASSLGAGGPSSDTQYF.

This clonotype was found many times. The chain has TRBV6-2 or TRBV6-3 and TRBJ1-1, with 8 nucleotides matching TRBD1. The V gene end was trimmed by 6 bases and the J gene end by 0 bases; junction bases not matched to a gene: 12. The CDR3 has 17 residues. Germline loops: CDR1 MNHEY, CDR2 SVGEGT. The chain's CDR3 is CASSPDRVLLMNTEAFF. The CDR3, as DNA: TGTGCCAGCAGCCCGGACAGGGTACTCCTCATGAACACTGAAGCTTTCTTT.

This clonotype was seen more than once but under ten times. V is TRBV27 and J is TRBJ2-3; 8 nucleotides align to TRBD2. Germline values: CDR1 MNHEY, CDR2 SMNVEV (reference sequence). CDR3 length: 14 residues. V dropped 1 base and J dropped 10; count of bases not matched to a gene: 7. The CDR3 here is CASSLYGGAFPQYF. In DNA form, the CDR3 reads TGTGCCAGCAGTTTATACGGGGGGGCCTTTCCGCAGTATTTT.

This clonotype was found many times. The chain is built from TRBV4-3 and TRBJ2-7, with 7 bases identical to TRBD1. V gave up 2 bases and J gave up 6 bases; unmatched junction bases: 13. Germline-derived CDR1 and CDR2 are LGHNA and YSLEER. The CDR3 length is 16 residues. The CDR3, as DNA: TGCGCCAGCAGCCAAACCGGGACAGTGTATTTCTCCGAGCAGTACTTC. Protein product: CASSQTGTVYFSEQYF.

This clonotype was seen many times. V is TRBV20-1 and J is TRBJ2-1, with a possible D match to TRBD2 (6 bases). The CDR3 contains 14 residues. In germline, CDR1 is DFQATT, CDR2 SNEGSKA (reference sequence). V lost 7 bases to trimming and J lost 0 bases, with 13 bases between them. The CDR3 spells CSVNRGSSYNEQFF. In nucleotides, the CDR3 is TGCAGTGTAAACCGGGGGAGCTCCTACAATGAGCAGTTCTTC.

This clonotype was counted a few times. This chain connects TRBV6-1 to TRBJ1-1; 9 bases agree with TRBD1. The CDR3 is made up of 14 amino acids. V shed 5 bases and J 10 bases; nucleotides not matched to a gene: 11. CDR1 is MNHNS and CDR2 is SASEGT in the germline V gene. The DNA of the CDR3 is TGTGCCAGCAGTCCGCCGGGACAGGGTATAGGAGCTTTCTTT. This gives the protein CASSPPGQGIGAFF.

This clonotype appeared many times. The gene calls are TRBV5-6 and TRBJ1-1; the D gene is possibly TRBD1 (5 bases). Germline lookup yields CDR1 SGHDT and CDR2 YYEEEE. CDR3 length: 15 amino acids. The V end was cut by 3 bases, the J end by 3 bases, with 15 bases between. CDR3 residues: CASSSWTSGDTEAFF. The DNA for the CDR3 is TGTGCCAGCAGCTCTTGGACATCGGGGGACACTGAAGCTTTCTTT.

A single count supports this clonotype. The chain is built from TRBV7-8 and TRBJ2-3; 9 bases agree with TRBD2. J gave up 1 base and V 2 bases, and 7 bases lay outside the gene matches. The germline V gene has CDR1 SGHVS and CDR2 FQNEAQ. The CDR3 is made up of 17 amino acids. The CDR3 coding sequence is TGTGCCAGCAGCTTAACGGGGACTAGCTCAGGCACAGATACGCAGTATTTT. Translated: CASSLTGTSSGTDTQYF. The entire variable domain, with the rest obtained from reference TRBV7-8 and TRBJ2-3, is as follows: GAGVSQSPRYKVAKRGQDVALRCDPISGHVSLFWYQQALGQGPEFLTYFQNEAQLDKSGLPSDRFFAERPEGSVSTLKIQRTQQEDSAVYLCASSLTGTSSGTDTQYFGPGTRLTVL.

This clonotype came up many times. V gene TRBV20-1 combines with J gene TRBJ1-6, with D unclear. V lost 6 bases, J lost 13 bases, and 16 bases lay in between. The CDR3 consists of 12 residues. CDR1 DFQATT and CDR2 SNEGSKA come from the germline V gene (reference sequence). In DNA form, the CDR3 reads TGCAGTGCAGAGACGGGGAGTGGGCCCCTCCACTTT. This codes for CSAETGSGPLHF.

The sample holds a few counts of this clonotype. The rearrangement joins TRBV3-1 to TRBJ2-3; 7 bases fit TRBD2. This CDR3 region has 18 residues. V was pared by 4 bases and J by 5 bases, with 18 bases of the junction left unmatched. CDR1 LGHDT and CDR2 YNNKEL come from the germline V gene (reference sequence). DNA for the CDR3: TGTGCCAGCAGCCGAAGGAGGGCCAGCGGGGTGCACGGAGATACGCAGTATTTT. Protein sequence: CASSRRRASGVHGDTQYF.

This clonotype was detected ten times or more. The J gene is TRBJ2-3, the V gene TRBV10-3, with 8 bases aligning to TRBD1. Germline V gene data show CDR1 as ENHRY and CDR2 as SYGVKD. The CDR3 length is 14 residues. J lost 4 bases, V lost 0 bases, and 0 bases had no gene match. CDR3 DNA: TGTGCCATCAGTGAGTCGACAGGGGCAGATACGCAGTATTTT. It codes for CAISESTGADTQYF.

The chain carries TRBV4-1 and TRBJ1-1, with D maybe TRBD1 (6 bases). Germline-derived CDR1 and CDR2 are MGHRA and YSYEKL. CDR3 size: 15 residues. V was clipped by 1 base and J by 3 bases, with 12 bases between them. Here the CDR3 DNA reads TGCGCCAGCAGCCAAGTGCAACAGGGATACACTGAAGCTTTCTTT. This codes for CASSQVQQGYTEAFF.

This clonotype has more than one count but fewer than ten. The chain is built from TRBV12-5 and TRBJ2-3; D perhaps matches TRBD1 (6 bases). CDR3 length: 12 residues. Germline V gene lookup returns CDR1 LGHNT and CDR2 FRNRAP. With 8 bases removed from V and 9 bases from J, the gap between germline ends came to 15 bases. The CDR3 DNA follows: TGTGCTAGTAAGGGGGACCGAGACACGCAGTATTTT. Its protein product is CASKGDRDTQYF.

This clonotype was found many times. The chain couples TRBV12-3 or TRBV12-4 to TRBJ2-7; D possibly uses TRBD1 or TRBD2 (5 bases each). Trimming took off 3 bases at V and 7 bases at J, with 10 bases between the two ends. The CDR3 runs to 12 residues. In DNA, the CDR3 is TGTGCCAGCAGTTTTAAGGGACCGGAGCAGTACTTC. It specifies CASSFKGPEQYF.

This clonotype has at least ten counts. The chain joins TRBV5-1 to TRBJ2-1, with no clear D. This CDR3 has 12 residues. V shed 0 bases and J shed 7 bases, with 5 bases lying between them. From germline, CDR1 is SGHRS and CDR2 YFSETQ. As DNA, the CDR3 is TGCGCCAGCAGCTTGGATCAGAATGAGCAGTTCTTC. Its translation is CASSLDQNEQFF.

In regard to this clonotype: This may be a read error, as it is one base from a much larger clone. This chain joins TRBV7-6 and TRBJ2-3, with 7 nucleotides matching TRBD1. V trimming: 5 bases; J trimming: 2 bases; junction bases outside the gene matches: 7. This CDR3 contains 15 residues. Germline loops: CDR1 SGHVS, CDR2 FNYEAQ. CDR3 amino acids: CASSHRTGYTDTQYF. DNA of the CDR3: TGTGCCAGCAGCCATAGGACAGGCTACACAGATACGCAGTATTTT.

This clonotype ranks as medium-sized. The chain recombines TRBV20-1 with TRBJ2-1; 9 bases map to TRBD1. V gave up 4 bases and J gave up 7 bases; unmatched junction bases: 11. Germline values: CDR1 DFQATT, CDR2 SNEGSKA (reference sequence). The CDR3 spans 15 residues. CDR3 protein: CSANPGTGMLNEQFF. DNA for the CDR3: TGCAGTGCTAACCCCGGGACAGGGATGCTGAATGAGCAGTTCTTC.

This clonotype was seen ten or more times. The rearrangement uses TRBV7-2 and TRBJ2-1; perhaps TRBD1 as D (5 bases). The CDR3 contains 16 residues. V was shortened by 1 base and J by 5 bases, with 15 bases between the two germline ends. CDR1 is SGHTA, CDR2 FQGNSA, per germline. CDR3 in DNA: TGTGCCAGCAGCTTAGTCTGGTCTCTGGGGCACAATGAGCAGTTCTTC. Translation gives CASSLVWSLGHNEQFF.

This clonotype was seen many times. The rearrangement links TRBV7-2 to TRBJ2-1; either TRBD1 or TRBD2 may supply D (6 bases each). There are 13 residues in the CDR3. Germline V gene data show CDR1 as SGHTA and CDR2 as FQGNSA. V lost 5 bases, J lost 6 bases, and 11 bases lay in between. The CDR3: CASSRGGINEQFF. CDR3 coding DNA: TGTGCCAGCAGCCGAGGGGGGATCAATGAGCAGTTCTTC.

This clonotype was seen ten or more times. The CDR3 DNA reads as TGTGCCAGCAGTTACTTGGGACAGCTTGGTGAGCAGTTCTTC. Its translation: CASSYLGQLGEQFF. The chain couples TRBV6-2 or TRBV6-3 to TRBJ2-1; 7 nucleotides align to TRBD1. Germline trimming cut 1 base from V and 9 bases from J; bases unmatched to any gene: 6. Germline CDR1 reads MNHEY; CDR2 reads SVGEGT. The CDR3 spans 14 residues.

The CDR3 here is CASSLAASGNTEAFF. CDR3 coding DNA: TGTGCCAGCAGCTTGGCCGCCTCAGGGAACACTGAAGCTTTCTTT. The chain couples TRBV5-4 to TRBJ1-1; D gene unclear. CDR1 SGHNT and CDR2 YYREEE come from the germline V gene (reference sequence). Trimming removed 0 bases from V and 1 base from J, with 10 bases in between. This CDR3 contains 15 residues.

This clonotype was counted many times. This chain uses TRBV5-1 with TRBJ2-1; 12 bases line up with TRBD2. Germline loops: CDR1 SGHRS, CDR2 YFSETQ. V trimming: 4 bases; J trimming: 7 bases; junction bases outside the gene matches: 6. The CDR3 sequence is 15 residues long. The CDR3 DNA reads TGCGCCAGCAGCGCCCTACTAGCGGGGGGAAATGAGCAGTTCTTC. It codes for CASSALLAGGNEQFF.

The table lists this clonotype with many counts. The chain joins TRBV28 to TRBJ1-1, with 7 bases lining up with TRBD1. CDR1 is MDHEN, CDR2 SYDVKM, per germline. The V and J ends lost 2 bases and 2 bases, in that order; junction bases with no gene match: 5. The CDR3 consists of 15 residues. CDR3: CASSLPGQLNTEAFF. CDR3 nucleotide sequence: TGTGCCAGCAGTTTACCGGGACAGCTAAACACTGAAGCTTTCTTT.

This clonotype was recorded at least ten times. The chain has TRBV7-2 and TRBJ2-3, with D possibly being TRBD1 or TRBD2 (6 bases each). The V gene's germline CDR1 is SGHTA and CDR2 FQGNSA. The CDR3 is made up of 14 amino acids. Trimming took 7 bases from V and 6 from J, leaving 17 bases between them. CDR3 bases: TGTGCCAGCAATCAAAATCCGGGGGCGGATACGCAGTATTTT. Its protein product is CASNQNPGADTQYF. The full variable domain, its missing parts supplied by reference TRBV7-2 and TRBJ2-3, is GAGVSQSPSNKVTEKGKDVELRCDPISGHTALYWYRQSLGQGLEFLIYFQGNSAPDKSGLPSDRFSAERTGGSVSTLTIQRTQQEDSAVYLCASNQNPGADTQYFGPGTRLTVL.

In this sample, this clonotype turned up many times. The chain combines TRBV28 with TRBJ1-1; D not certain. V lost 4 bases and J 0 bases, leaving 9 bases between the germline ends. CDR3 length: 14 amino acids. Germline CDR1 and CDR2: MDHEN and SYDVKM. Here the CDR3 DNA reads TGTGCCAGCAGTTCGGGCAGCTTGAACACTGAAGCTTTCTTT. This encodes CASSSGSLNTEAFF.

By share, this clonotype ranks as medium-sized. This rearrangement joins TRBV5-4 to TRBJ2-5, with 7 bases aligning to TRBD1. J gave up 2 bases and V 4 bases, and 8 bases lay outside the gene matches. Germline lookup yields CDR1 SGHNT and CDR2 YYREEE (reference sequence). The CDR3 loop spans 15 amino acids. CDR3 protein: CASSPDRAQQETQYF. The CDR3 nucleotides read TGTGCCAGCAGCCCAGACAGGGCACAGCAAGAGACCCAGTACTTC. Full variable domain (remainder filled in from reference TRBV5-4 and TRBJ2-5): ETGVTQSPTHLIKTRGQQVTLRCSSQSGHNTVSWYQQALGQGPQFIFQYYREEENGRGNFPPRFSGLQFPNYSSELNVNALELDDSALYLCASSPDRAQQETQYFGPGTRLLVL.